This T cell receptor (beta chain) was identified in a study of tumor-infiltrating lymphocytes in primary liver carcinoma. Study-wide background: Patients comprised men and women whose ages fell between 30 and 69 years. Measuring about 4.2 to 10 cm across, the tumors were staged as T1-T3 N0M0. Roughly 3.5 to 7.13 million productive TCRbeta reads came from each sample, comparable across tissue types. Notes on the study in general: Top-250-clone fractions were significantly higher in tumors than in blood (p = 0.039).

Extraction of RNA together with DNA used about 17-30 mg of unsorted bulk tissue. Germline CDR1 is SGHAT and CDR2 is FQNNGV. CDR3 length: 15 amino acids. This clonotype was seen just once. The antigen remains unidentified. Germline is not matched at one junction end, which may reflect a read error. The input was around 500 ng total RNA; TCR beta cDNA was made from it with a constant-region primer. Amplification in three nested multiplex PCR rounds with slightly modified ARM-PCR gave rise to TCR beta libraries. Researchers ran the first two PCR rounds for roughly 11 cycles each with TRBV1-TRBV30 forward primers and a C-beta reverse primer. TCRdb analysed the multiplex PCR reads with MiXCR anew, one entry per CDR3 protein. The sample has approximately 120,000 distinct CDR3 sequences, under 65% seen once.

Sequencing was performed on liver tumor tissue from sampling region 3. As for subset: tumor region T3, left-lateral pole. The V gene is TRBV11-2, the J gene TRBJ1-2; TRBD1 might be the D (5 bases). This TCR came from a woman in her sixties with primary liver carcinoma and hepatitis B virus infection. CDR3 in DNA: TGTGTCAGCAGCTTAGATGTGGTCCAGGGATATGGCTACGCCTTC. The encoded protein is CVSSLDVVQGYGYAF.